The text below deals with one TCR beta chain. Its antigen is as yet unknown. These data originate in a study of cytomegalovirus exposure and HLA in healthy donors. Study overall: The roughly 120 million unique TCR beta sequences, from 150 million to 200 million T cells, were found by an earlier analysis.

Study-wide results and caveats: Owing to their indistinguishability, certain V segments, notably TRBV6-2 and TRBV6-3, were excluded. Three of the chains that were CMV-associated were confirmed in vitro to be specific for CMV antigens.

Trimming left V 2 bases short and J 2 bases short, with 9 bases between. Looked up from germline, CDR1 is MNHEY and CDR2 is SMNVEV (reference sequence). This CDR3 has 14 residues. Both 60 Vbeta primers and 13 Jbeta primers went into the PCR. Produced via immunoSEQ multiplex PCR; TCRdb's table is partial and in-frame only. This table has some 150,000 clones, about 85% appearing once. Sequencing was done on a sample of PBMCs. This TCR was sampled from a human donor in good health. This sequence joins TRBV27 and TRBJ2-5; D perhaps matches TRBD1 (6 bases). This chain's CDR3 is CASSLVDSQETQYF. The CDR3 DNA follows: TGTGCCAGCAGTTTAGTGGACAGTCAAGAGACCCAGTACTTC.